The rows below give T cell receptor beta chains drawn from one sample of a study of blood T cell repertoires in COVID-19. Sequencing used immunoSEQ multiplex PCR; TCRdb keeps in-frame clones, though not all of them. The sample contains several thousand clones, around 70% of which appear only once. What was sequenced was peripheral blood. All receptors derive from a human donor in a cohort sampled during active COVID-19. Both conserved end residues are part of each CDR3. The order of the fields is CDR3 protein, CDR3 DNA, J gene, D gene, V gene, clone size. A D gene is named only where the DNA matches it firmly. Only part of the rows carry a size: once, few, many, or a class if the clone is expanded.

CDR3aa: CASSQYGTGDTGELFF
CDR3nt: TGCGCCAGCAGCCAGTATGGGACAGGGGACACCGGGGAGCTGTTTTTT
j_gene: TRBJ2-2
d_gene: TRBD1
v_gene: TRBV4-1
abundance: -

CDR3aa: CASSLGLADNNEQFF
CDR3nt: TGTGCCAGCAGCTTAGGTCTAGCGGACAACAATGAGCAGTTCTTC
j_gene: TRBJ2-1
d_gene: TRBD2
v_gene: TRBV7-7
abundance: -

CDR3aa: CASRRLAASSYNEQFF
CDR3nt: TGTGCCAGTAGGCGACTCGCCGCGAGCTCCTACAATGAGCAGTTCTTC
j_gene: TRBJ2-1
d_gene: -
v_gene: TRBV19
abundance: -

CDR3aa: CASSDDAEAGELFF
CDR3nt: TGTGCCAGCAGTGATGACGCCGAGGCCGGGGAGCTGTTTTTT
j_gene: TRBJ2-2
d_gene: -
v_gene: TRBV2
abundance: -

CDR3aa: CASSARQGYNEQFF
CDR3nt: TGTGCCAGCAGCGCGAGACAGGGTTACAATGAGCAGTTCTTC
j_gene: TRBJ2-1
d_gene: TRBD1
v_gene: TRBV13
abundance: -

CDR3aa: CASSLSANEQFF
CDR3nt: TGTGCCAGCAGCCTAAGCGCGAATGAGCAGTTCTTC
j_gene: TRBJ2-1
d_gene: -
v_gene: TRBV12-3/TRBV12-4
abundance: -

CDR3aa: CASSLGSFSYNEQFF
CDR3nt: TGTGCCAGCAGCTTAGGGAGTTTCTCCTACAATGAGCAGTTCTTC
j_gene: TRBJ2-1
d_gene: -
v_gene: TRBV7-9
abundance: -

CDR3aa: CATRQGRNTIYF
CDR3nt: TGTGCCACCCGACAGGGAAGAAACACCATATATTTT
j_gene: TRBJ1-3
d_gene: TRBD1
v_gene: TRBV19
abundance: medium-sized

CDR3aa: CASSSQGPEAFF
CDR3nt: TGTGCCAGCAGTTCCCAGGGCCCTGAAGCTTTCTTT
j_gene: TRBJ1-1
d_gene: -
v_gene: TRBV6-5
abundance: -

CDR3aa: CATSKGRGLYEQYF
CDR3nt: TGTGCCACATCCAAAGGCAGGGGGCTGTACGAGCAGTACTTC
j_gene: TRBJ2-7
d_gene: TRBD1
v_gene: TRBV3-1/TRBV3-2
abundance: -

CDR3aa: CASSYSKQAEQFF
CDR3nt: TGTGCCAGCAGTTACTCGAAGCAGGCCGAGCAGTTCTTC
j_gene: TRBJ2-1
d_gene: -
v_gene: TRBV6-5
abundance: -

CDR3aa: CASSSTPTSTDTQYF
CDR3nt: TGTGCCAGCAGCTCCACACCTACTAGTACAGATACGCAGTATTTT
j_gene: TRBJ2-3
d_gene: -
v_gene: TRBV7-3
abundance: -